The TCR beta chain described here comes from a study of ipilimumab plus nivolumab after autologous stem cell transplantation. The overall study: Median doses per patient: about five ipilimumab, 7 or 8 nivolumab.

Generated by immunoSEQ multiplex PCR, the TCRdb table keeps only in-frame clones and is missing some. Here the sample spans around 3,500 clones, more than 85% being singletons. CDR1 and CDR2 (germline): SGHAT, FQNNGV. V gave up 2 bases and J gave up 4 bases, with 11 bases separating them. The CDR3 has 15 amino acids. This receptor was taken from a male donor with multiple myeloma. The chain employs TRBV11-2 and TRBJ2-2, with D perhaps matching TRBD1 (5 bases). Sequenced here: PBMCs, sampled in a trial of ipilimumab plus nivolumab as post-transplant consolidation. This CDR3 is CASSLIRVATGELFF. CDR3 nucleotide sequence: TGTGCCAGCAGCTTAATCAGGGTTGCCACCGGGGAGCTGTTTTTT. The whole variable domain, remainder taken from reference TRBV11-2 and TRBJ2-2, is EAGVAQSPRYKIIEKRQSVAFWCNPISGHATLYWYQQILGQGPKLLIQFQNNGVVDDSQLPKDRFSAERLKGVDSTLKIQPAKLEDSAVYLCASSLIRVATGELFFGEGSRLTVL.